Below are 15 T cell receptor beta chains sequenced from a single sample in a study of OX40 agonist ivuxolimab in advanced cancers. TCRdb's copy holds only in-frame clones and misses some; the assay was immunoSEQ multiplex PCR. The table has tens of thousands of clones, around 85% seen once; the top ten hold roughly 1.5%. The sample was CD4+ or CD8+ T cells sorted from blood, taken in a trial of the OX40 agonist ivuxolimab. Receptors originate from an adult with an advanced solid tumor such as melanoma, head and neck, liver or kidney cancer.

This clone was observed a single time. The chain couples TRBV15 to TRBJ1-5; D unresolved. Germline V gene lookup returns CDR1 LNHNV and CDR2 YYDKDF (reference sequence). CDR3 size: 13 residues. V was trimmed by 3 bases and J by 0 bases, leaving 3 bases between them. This CDR3 is CATSSNSNQPQHF. Here the CDR3 DNA reads TGTGCCACCAGCAGCAATAGCAATCAGCCCCAGCATTTT.

The chain uses TRBV4-1 and TRBJ2-7; 9 bases are shared with TRBD1. The CDR3 length is 17 residues. Germline V CDR1 and CDR2: MGHRA, YSYEKL. Trimming removed 2 bases from V and 5 bases from J; junction bases left unmatched: 13. The CDR3 DNA reads TGCGCCAGCAGCCAACCCCTGTCCCGGGACAGGGCAGACGAGCAGTACTTC. It codes for CASSQPLSRDRADEQYF.

The table lists this clone with a count of one. The chain recombines TRBV11-2 with TRBJ2-5; TRBD2 matches 7 bases. The CDR3 contains 12 residues. The V gene's germline CDR1 is SGHAT and CDR2 FQNNGV. Losses at the gene ends were 4 bases for V and 5 bases for J; bases not matched to a gene: 1. The DNA for the CDR3 is TGTGCCAGCAGCTGGGGGGGGGAGACCCAGTACTTC. This gives the protein CASSWGGETQYF.

V usage is TRBV4-3 and J usage is TRBJ1-2, with D maybe TRBD1 (5 bases). V lost 5 bases and J 11 bases, leaving 24 bases between the germline ends. The CDR3 is made up of 15 amino acids. The germline gives CDR1 LGHNA, CDR2 YSLEER. In DNA, the CDR3 is TGCGCCAGCAGCTTAAGACCTCGTGGGGCCAGTGCGTACACCTTC. This sequence encodes CASSLRPRGASAYTF.

The chain has TRBV9 and TRBJ2-7, with 9 bases fitting TRBD2. With 4 bases clipped from V and 7 bases from J, the junction kept 12 bases outside the gene matches. CDR1 is SGDLS, CDR2 YYNGEE, per germline. This CDR3 contains 15 residues. CDR3 sequence (DNA): TGTGCCAGCAGCCCCGGCGCGGGGGGGACCAGAGAGCAGTACTTC. This translates into CASSPGAGGTREQYF. Full variable domain (remainder filled in from reference TRBV9 and TRBJ2-7): DSGVTQTPKHLITATGQRVTLRCSPRSGDLSVYWYQQSLDQGLQFLIQYYNGEERAKGNILERFSAQQFPDLHSELNLSSLELGDSALYFCASSPGAGGTREQYFGPGTRLTVT.

This chain links TRBV9 with TRBJ1-4; D is undetermined. The CDR3 loop spans 13 amino acids. The ends were cut back, 3 bases at V and 8 bases at J, with 11 bases in the middle. The germline CDR1 and CDR2 sequences are SGDLS and YYNGEE. The CDR3 nucleotides read TGTGCCAGCAGCGCTTCAGGAGGAGAAAAACTGTTTTTT. Translated: CASSASGGEKLFF.

This chain uses TRBV11-3 with TRBJ2-2; D unclear. V gave up 5 bases and J gave up 1 base, with 5 bases separating them. CDR1 and CDR2 (germline): SGHNT, YENEEA. The CDR3 consists of 13 residues. The DNA for the CDR3 is TGTGCCAGCAGCCTCCAGAACACCGGGGAGCTGTTTTTT. The encoded protein is CASSLQNTGELFF.

This chain connects TRBV5-1 to TRBJ1-1; weak D call: TRBD1 (5 bases). The germline gives CDR1 SGHRS, CDR2 YFSETQ. This CDR3 spans 13 amino acids. V shed 5 bases and J shed 7 bases, with 15 bases lying between them. CDR3 region: CASRGRTEYEAFF. The CDR3 DNA sequence: TGCGCCAGCAGGGGGCGAACCGAATATGAAGCTTTCTTT.

The table lists this clone with a count of one. V usage is TRBV6-1 and J usage is TRBJ1-4; D might be TRBD1 (5 bases). This CDR3 spans 17 amino acids. Trimming left V 3 bases short and J 1 base short, with 15 bases between. Germline V gives CDR1 MNHNS, CDR2 SASEGT. DNA for the CDR3: TGTGCCAGCAGTGACCTCCGGGACCCAAGAACTAATGAAAAACTGTTTTTT. Protein: CASSDLRDPRTNEKLFF.

Of note for this clone: Relative to the germline gene, one junction end is altered; a read error may explain this. V gene TRBV7-7 combines with J gene TRBJ1-6; D is unresolved. Germline assignment: CDR1 SSHAT and CDR2 FNYEAQ (reference sequence). This CDR3 spans 17 amino acids. Written as DNA, the CDR3 is TGTGCTAGCAGTTTTCCCAGGTCGGGCTCCTATAATTCACCCCTCCACTTT. Translation: CASSFPRSGSYNSPLHF.

The chain carries TRBV7-2 and TRBJ2-1; unclear D gene. Trimming shortened V by 4 bases and J by 0 bases, and 7 bases separated the two germline ends. The CDR3 spans 14 residues. Germline V CDR1 and CDR2: SGHTA, FQGNSA. CDR3 sequence reads: CASSSELSYNEQFF. The CDR3 DNA reads as TGTGCCAGCAGCTCGGAACTCTCCTACAATGAGCAGTTCTTC.

This chain links TRBV7-6 with TRBJ2-1; 8 bases match TRBD2. This CDR3 is 15 amino acids long. V shed 1 base, J shed 4 bases, and the junction held 3 bases outside the gene matches. From germline, CDR1 is SGHVS and CDR2 FNYEAQ. As DNA, the CDR3 is TGTGCCAGCAGCTTAGAGACTAGCGCATACAATGAGCAGTTCTTC. Translated, it gives CASSLETSAYNEQFF.

This chain links TRBV28 with TRBJ2-7; D gene uncertain. V lost 7 bases, J lost 0 bases, and 10 bases lay in between. Germline CDR1 is MDHEN and CDR2 is SYDVKM. This CDR3 region has 13 residues. The CDR3 DNA is TGTGCCAGCAATTTGGCGGCCTCCTACGAGCAGTACTTC. Encoded protein: CASNLAASYEQYF.

The rearrangement joins TRBV7-2 to TRBJ2-1; the match to TRBD2 covers 9 bases. The CDR3 length is 18 residues. Germline trimming cut 1 base from V and 1 base from J; bases unmatched to any gene: 8. CDR1 is SGHTA and CDR2 is FQGNSA in the germline V gene. The CDR3 DNA reads as TGTGCCAGCAGCTTAGGAGGTAGCGGGGGAGGTTCCTACAATGAGCAGTTCTTC. Residues: CASSLGGSGGGSYNEQFF.

This clone was seen a few times. V and J are TRBV5-1 and TRBJ1-2, with D uncertain. The V end was cut by 0 bases, the J end by 0 bases, with 18 bases between. This CDR3 has 18 residues. CDR1 is SGHRS and CDR2 is YFSETQ in the germline V gene. The CDR3 sequence is CASSLGIMALPTNYGYTF. Here the CDR3 DNA reads TGCGCCAGCAGCTTGGGGATTATGGCCTTACCCACTAACTATGGCTACACCTTC.